This passage covers 7 T cell receptor beta chains from one sample sequenced in a study of healthy donors' naive CD4 and CD8 T cells. TCR libraries were built from roughly 0.5 ug of total RNA by linear amplification. TCRdb reprocessed the reads with MiXCR, giving one entry per CDR3 protein. The sample includes around 180,000 distinct CDR3 sequences, around 70% seen only once; the top ten take roughly 2.4%. The sample was naive CD4+ and CD8+ T cells sorted from blood, pooled from several donors. The receptors originated from a pool of human donors in good health; the sample pools cells from several healthy donors.

This clonotype was counted once. The chain uses TRBV5-1 and TRBJ2-1; D possibly matches TRBD1 or TRBD2 (5 bases each). The length of the CDR3 is 13 residues. Germline values: CDR1 SGHRS, CDR2 YFSETQ. Trimming pared 4 bases from V and 10 bases from J, leaving 15 bases between. The CDR3 is CASSLGPLGEQFF. The CDR3 coding sequence is TGCGCCAGCAGCCTGGGACCCCTTGGGGAGCAGTTCTTC.

A few counts support this clonotype. This chain connects TRBV6-5 to TRBJ1-1; 10 bases match TRBD1. Per the germline V gene, CDR1 is MNHEY and CDR2 is SVGAGI. This CDR3 region has 13 residues. V lost 5 bases to trimming and J lost 7 bases; unmatched junction nucleotides: 4. The CDR3 DNA reads TGTGCCAGCAGTGAGGGGACAGGGGATGAAGCTTTCTTT. Amino acids: CASSEGTGDEAFF.

This clonotype occurred a few times. The V and J genes are TRBV6-5 and TRBJ2-5, with D tentatively TRBD1 (6 bases). This CDR3 has 14 residues. Between the trimmed V and J ends, which lost 5 bases and 0 bases, there was a span of 10 bases. Germline CDR1 is MNHEY and CDR2 is SVGAGI. CDR3 coding DNA: TGTGCCAGCAGTCGCCGGGACAACCAAGAGACCCAGTACTTC. It yields the protein CASSRRDNQETQYF.

The J gene is TRBJ2-7, the V gene TRBV6-1; 10 bases are shared with TRBD2. The length of the CDR3 is 15 residues. V was pared by 3 bases and J by 4 bases, with 6 bases of the junction left unmatched. The V gene's germline CDR1 is MNHNS and CDR2 SASEGT. Here the CDR3 DNA reads TGTGCCAGCAGTGATCTTCTAGCGGGGGCGTACGAGCAGTACTTC. Amino acid sequence: CASSDLLAGAYEQYF.

The rearrangement joins TRBV18 to TRBJ1-2; 9 bases are shared with TRBD1. Germline V gene data show CDR1 as KGHSH and CDR2 as LQKENI. V gave up 3 bases and J gave up 0 bases; unmatched junction bases: 8. This CDR3 comprises 17 residues. CDR3 nucleotides: TGTGCCAGCTCACCCCTGGGACAGGGAACGACTAACTATGGCTACACCTTC. Protein product: CASSPLGQGTTNYGYTF.

J is TRBJ2-7 and V is TRBV10-2, with 8 bases that match TRBD1. V lost 6 bases and J lost 2; bases outside the gene matches: 3. CDR1 is WSHSY, CDR2 SAAADI, per germline. The CDR3 has 13 residues. In nucleotides, the CDR3 is TGCGCCAGCAGGGGGGACAGGCCCTACGAGCAGTACTTC. Translated, it gives CASRGDRPYEQYF.

The chain uses TRBV20-1 and TRBJ2-7; 8 nucleotides agree with TRBD2. The CDR3 runs to 14 residues. V gave up 6 bases and J gave up 2 bases; unmatched junction bases: 9. The germline gives CDR1 DFQATT, CDR2 SNEGSKA (reference sequence). CDR3 in amino acids: CSAPGTSETYEQYF. Written as DNA, the CDR3 is TGCAGTGCGCCCGGGACTAGTGAAACCTACGAGCAGTACTTC.